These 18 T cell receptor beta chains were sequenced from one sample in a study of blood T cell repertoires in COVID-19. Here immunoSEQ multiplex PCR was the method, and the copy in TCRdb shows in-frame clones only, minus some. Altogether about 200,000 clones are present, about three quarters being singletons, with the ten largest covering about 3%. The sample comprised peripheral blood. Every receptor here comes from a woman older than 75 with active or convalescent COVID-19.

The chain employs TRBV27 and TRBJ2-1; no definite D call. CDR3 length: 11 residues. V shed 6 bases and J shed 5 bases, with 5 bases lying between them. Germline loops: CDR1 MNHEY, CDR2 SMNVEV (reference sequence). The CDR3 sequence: CASRHNNEQFF. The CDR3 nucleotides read TGTGCCAGCAGACACAACAATGAGCAGTTCTTC.

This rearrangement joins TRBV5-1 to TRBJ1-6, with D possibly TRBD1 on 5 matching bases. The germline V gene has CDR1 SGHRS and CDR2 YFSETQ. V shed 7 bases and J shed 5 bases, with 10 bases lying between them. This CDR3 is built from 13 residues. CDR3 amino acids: CASQRGNNSPLHF. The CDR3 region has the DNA TGCGCCAGCCAAAGGGGCAATAATTCACCCCTCCACTTT.

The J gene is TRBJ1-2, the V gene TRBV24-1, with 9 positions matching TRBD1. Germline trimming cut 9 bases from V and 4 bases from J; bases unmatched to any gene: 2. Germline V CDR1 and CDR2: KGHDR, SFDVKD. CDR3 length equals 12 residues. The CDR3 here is CATRDRAYGYTF. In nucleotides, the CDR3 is TGTGCCACCCGGGACAGGGCCTATGGCTACACCTTC.

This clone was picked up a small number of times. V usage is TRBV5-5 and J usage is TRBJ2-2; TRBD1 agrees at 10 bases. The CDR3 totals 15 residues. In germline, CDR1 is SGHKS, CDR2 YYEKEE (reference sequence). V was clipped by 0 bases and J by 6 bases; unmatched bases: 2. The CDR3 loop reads CASSLGTGGSGELFF. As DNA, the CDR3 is TGTGCCAGCAGCTTGGGGACAGGGGGTTCCGGGGAGCTGTTTTTT. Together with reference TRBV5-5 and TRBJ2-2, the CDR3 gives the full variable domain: DAGVTQSPTHLIKTRGQQVTLRCSPISGHKSVSWYQQVLGQGPQFIFQYYEKEERGRGNFPDRFSARQFPNYSSELNVNALLLGDSALYLCASSLGTGGSGELFFGEGSRLTVL.

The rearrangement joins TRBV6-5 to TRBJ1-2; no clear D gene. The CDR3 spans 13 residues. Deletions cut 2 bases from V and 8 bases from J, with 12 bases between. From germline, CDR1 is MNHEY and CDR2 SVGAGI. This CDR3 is CASSYPGREGYTF. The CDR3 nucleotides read TGTGCCAGCAGTTACCCTGGACGGGAGGGCTACACCTTC.

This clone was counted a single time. CDR3 protein: CASSPSGTDDNEQFF. CDR3 coding DNA: TGTGCCAGCTCACCATCTGGGACAGATGACAATGAGCAGTTCTTC. The chain employs TRBV18 and TRBJ2-1, with 7 positions matching TRBD1. V lost 2 bases, J lost 5 bases, and 6 bases stayed unmatched. Germline assignment: CDR1 KGHSH and CDR2 LQKENI. The CDR3 has 15 amino acids.

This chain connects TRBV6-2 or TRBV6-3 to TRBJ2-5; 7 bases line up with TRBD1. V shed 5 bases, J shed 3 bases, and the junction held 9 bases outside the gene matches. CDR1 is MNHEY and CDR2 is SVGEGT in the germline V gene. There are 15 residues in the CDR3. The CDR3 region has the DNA TGTGCCAGCAGTACCAATACAGGGGAGAAAGAGACCCAGTACTTC. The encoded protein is CASSTNTGEKETQYF.

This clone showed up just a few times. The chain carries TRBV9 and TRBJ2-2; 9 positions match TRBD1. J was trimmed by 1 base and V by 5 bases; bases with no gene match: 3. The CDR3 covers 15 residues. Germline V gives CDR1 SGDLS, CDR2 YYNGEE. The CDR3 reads CASRGGQGNTGELFF. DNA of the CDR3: TGTGCCAGCAGAGGGGGACAGGGGAACACCGGGGAGCTGTTTTTT.

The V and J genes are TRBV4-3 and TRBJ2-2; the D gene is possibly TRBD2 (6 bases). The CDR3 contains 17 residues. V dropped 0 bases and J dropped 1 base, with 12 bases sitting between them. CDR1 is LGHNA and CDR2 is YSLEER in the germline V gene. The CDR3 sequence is CASSQDPFGGNTGELFF. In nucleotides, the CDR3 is TGCGCCAGCAGCCAAGATCCGTTCGGGGGGAACACCGGGGAGCTGTTTTTT.

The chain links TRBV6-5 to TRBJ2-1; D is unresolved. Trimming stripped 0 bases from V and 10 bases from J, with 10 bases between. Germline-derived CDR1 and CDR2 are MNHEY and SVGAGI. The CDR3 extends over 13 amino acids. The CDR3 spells CASSYSVSREQFF. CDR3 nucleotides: TGTGCCAGCAGTTACTCCGTTTCGCGCGAGCAGTTCTTC.

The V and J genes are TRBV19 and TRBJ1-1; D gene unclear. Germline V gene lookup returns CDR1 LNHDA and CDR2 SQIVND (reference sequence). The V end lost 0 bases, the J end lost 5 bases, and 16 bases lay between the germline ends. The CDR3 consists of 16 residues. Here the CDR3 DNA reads TGTGCCAGTAGTATAGATCTGACTGGGTTTGGGACTGAAGCTTTCTTT. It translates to CASSIDLTGFGTEAFF.

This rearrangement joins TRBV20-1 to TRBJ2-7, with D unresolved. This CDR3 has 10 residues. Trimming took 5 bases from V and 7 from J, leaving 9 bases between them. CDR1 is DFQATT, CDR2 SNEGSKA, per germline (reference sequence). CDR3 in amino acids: CSASLEEQYF. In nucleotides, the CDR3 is TGCAGTGCTTCCTTGGAGGAGCAGTACTTC.

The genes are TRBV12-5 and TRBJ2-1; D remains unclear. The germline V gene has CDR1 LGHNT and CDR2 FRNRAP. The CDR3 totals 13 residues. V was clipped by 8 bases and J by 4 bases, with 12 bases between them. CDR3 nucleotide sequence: TGTGCTAGTAGCAAGCTGGAGTACAATGAGCAGTTCTTC. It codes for CASSKLEYNEQFF.

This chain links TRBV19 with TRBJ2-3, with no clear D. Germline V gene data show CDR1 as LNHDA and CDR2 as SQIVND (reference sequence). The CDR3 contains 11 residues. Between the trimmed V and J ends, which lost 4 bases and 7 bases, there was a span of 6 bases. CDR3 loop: CASSKSNTQYF. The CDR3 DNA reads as TGTGCCAGTAGTAAGAGTAATACGCAGTATTTT. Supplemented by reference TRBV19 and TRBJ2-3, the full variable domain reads DGGITQSPKYLFRKEGQNVTLSCEQNLNHDAMYWYRQDPGQGLRLIYYSQIVNDFQKGDIAEGYSVSREKKESFPLTVTSAQKNPTAFYLCASSKSNTQYFGPGTRLTVL.

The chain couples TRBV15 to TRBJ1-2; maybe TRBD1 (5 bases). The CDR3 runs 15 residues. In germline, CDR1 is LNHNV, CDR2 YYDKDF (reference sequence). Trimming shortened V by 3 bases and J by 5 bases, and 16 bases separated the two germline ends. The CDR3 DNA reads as TGTGCCACCAGCAGGGACACAGCTTATTTATATGGCTACACCTTC. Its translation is CATSRDTAYLYGYTF.

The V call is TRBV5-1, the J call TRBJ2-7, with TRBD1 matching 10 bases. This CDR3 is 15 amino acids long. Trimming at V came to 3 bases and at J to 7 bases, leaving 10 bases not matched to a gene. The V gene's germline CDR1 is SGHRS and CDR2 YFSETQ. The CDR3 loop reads CASSSPGQGLGEQYF. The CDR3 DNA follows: TGCGCCAGCAGCTCCCCGGGACAGGGGCTTGGGGAGCAGTACTTC.

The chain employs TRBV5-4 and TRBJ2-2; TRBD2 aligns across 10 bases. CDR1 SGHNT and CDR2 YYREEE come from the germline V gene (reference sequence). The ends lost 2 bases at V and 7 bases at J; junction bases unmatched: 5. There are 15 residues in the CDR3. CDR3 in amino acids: CASSLAGGQSGELFF. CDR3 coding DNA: TGTGCCAGCAGCTTAGCGGGGGGGCAGAGCGGGGAGCTGTTTTTT.

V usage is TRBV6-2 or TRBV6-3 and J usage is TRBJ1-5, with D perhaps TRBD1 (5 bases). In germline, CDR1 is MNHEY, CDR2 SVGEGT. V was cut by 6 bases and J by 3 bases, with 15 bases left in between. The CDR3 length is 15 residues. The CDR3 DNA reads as TGTGCCAGCAGCCCAAGACAGAGACTCAATCAGCCCCAGCATTTT. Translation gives CASSPRQRLNQPQHF.